This TCR beta chain was recorded in a study of CD8+ T cells in alopecia areata. Findings and limits, study-wide: Clonality was higher in lesional than normal scalp, especially in alopecia totalis/universalis.

Trimming cost V 0 bases and J 10 bases, with 16 bases left between them. The CDR3 has 14 amino acids. Germline V gene lookup returns CDR1 MGHRA and CDR2 YSYEKL. Extracted RNA was reverse transcribed into cDNA, the sequencing template. Assay used: immunoSEQ multiplex PCR; TCRdb lists only in-frame clones, some missing. Of about 150,000 clones listed, 40% to 50% are singletons. Remarks on this clone: Its antigen is still unknown.

The V and J genes are TRBV4-1 and TRBJ2-7; D uncertain. Input material: CD4+ T cells sorted from blood. The TCR sequence derives from a human donor with alopecia areata. The CDR3: CASSQDLAVTSQYF. CDR3 nucleotides: TGCGCCAGCAGCCAAGATCTGGCGGTTACGAGCCAGTACTTC.